One sample yielded the 21 T cell receptor beta chains listed below, sequenced in a study of shared clonotypes between healthy human individuals. Repertoires were generated with immunoSEQ multiplex PCR, while TCRdb's copy carries only in-frame clones and drops some. Of approximately 2.5 million clones in the sample, over 85% were seen once. Sequenced material: naive CD4+ T cells from PBMCs. The subset: CD45RA+ positively selected. These TCRs come from a man younger than 35 in good health. Some clones in this sample may be carry-over from other donors' samples.

The CDR3 reads CASSLSGTGAEQYF. The CDR3 coding sequence is TGTGCCAGCAGCCTTTCCGGGACAGGGGCCGAGCAGTACTTC. The rearrangement links TRBV14 to TRBJ2-7; TRBD1 aligns across 10 bases. The CDR3 is 14 amino acids. CDR1 is SGHDN, CDR2 FVKESK, per germline. Losses at the gene ends were 4 bases for V and 6 bases for J; bases not matched to a gene: 6.

The genes are TRBV5-1 and TRBJ2-1, with D unclear. The CDR3 has 12 residues. CDR1 SGHRS and CDR2 YFSETQ come from the germline V gene. V was pared by 1 base and J by 8 bases, with 7 bases between. This CDR3 reads CASSLQPHEQFF. In DNA, the CDR3 is TGCGCCAGCAGCTTGCAACCGCATGAGCAGTTCTTC. Drawing the rest from reference TRBV5-1 and TRBJ2-1, the complete variable domain is KAGVTQTPRYLIKTRGQQVTLSCSPISGHRSVSWYQQTPGQGLQFLFEYFSETQRNKGNFPGRFSGRQFSNSRSEMNVSTLELGDSALYLCASSLQPHEQFFGPGTRLTVL.

Only a few counts were recorded for this clone. This rearrangement joins TRBV28 to TRBJ2-7; TRBD1 matches at 7 bases. Per germline, CDR1 MDHEN and CDR2 SYDVKM. Trimming cost V 8 bases and J 2 bases; bases outside gene matches: 6. This CDR3 has 13 amino acids. The CDR3 spells CASGDRVPYEQYF. The DNA of the CDR3 is TGTGCCAGCGGCGACAGGGTTCCCTACGAGCAGTACTTC.

The rearrangement joins TRBV7-2 to TRBJ1-2; no reliable D call. This CDR3 region has 18 residues. Germline values: CDR1 SGHTA, CDR2 FQGNSA. The V end was cut by 5 bases, the J end by 4 bases, with 26 bases between. CDR3 DNA sequence: TGTGCCAGCAGCAGTCGAGTTGGACGGGAGACCTCGGGCTATGGCTACACCTTC. It is translated as CASSSRVGRETSGYGYTF.

This chain connects TRBV5-6 to TRBJ2-3; D possibly corresponds to TRBD2 (5 bases). The V and J ends lost 4 bases and 2 bases respectively, with 5 bases between them. CDR1 is SGHDT and CDR2 is YYEEEE in the germline V gene. The CDR3 is 12 amino acids. CDR3 in amino acids: CASSDYTDTQYF. The DNA of the CDR3 is TGTGCCAGCAGCGACTACACAGATACGCAGTATTTT.

This clone came up once. This chain uses TRBV4-3 with TRBJ2-2; D possibly corresponds to TRBD1 (6 bases). Trimming cost V 4 bases and J 5 bases, with 11 bases left between them. Germline loops: CDR1 LGHNA, CDR2 YSLEER. This CDR3 contains 14 residues. The CDR3 region is CASSPTGRTGELFF. CDR3 nucleotide sequence: TGCGCCAGCAGCCCAACAGGGAGAACCGGGGAGCTGTTTTTT.

The gene calls are TRBV28 and TRBJ2-3, with 10 bases lining up with TRBD1. J gave up 4 bases and V 5 bases, and 6 bases lay outside the gene matches. Per the germline V gene, CDR1 is MDHEN and CDR2 is SYDVKM. This CDR3 is built from 15 residues. In DNA form, the CDR3 reads TGTGCCAGCAGTCCTTGGGACAGGGGAGCAGATACGCAGTATTTT. Residues: CASSPWDRGADTQYF.

The chain uses TRBV28 and TRBJ2-3; TRBD1 is a possible D gene (5 bases). Trimming pared 3 bases from V and 1 base from J, leaving 11 bases between. The CDR3 spans 15 residues. CDR1 is MDHEN and CDR2 is SYDVKM in the germline V gene. The CDR3 sequence is CASSLGRVGTDTQYF. The CDR3 region has the DNA TGTGCCAGCAGTTTGGGCAGGGTAGGCACAGATACGCAGTATTTT.

The chain uses TRBV28 and TRBJ2-6, with 7 bases lining up with TRBD2. CDR3 length equals 16 residues. CDR1 and CDR2 (germline): MDHEN, SYDVKM. J was trimmed by 2 bases and V by 3 bases; bases with no gene match: 4. This chain's CDR3 is CASSLRGSPGANVLTF. CDR3 nucleotides: TGTGCCAGCAGTTTGCGCGGGAGCCCTGGGGCCAACGTCCTGACTTTC.

The chain carries TRBV27 and TRBJ1-2, with TRBD1 matching 10 bases. J gave up 6 bases and V 5 bases, and 18 bases lay outside the gene matches. This CDR3 contains 18 residues. Germline lookup yields CDR1 MNHEY and CDR2 SMNVEV (reference sequence). The CDR3 protein is CASSPRQGARSWYNGYTF. CDR3 bases: TGTGCCAGCAGTCCCAGACAGGGGGCTCGATCGTGGTACAATGGCTACACCTTC.

A single count supports this clone. This chain uses TRBV6-1 with TRBJ2-7, with 9 bases matching TRBD1. The CDR3 runs 17 residues. Germline CDR1 is MNHNS and CDR2 is SASEGT. V shed 0 bases and J 6 bases; nucleotides not matched to a gene: 12. CDR3 sequence reads: CASSEARTGEVWSEQYF. The DNA for the CDR3 is TGTGCCAGCAGTGAAGCTAGGACAGGGGAGGTCTGGAGCGAGCAGTACTTC.

This sequence joins TRBV5-1 and TRBJ2-7; the D gene is possibly TRBD2 (7 bases). V was clipped by 6 bases and J by 5 bases, with 15 bases between them. CDR1 and CDR2 from the germline V gene are SGHRS and YFSETQ. The CDR3 has 13 residues. The CDR3 loop reads CASNGGLVHEQYF. In DNA, the CDR3 is TGCGCCAGCAACGGGGGGCTGGTCCACGAGCAGTACTTC.

The chain has TRBV4-3 and TRBJ2-1; the D is unclear. Germline V gene lookup returns CDR1 LGHNA and CDR2 YSLEER. This CDR3 has 15 residues. V was cut by 1 base and J by 9 bases, with 16 bases left in between. CDR3 in DNA: TGCGCCAGCAGCCAAGTAGGGTTCGGGTTCGGTGAGCAGTTCTTC. Protein: CASSQVGFGFGEQFF.

V and J are TRBV7-2 and TRBJ2-6; the D gene is possibly TRBD2 (6 bases). V was pared by 2 bases and J by 0 bases, with 14 bases between. CDR1 is SGHTA and CDR2 is FQGNSA in the germline V gene. The CDR3 has 18 residues. As DNA, the CDR3 is TGTGCCAGCAGCTTAAGGGTAGCGGCTAACTCTGGGGCCAACGTCCTGACTTTC. This gives the protein CASSLRVAANSGANVLTF.

This clone was detected only once. The J gene is TRBJ2-3, the V gene TRBV7-2; 7 bases match TRBD2. Germline-derived CDR1 and CDR2 are SGHTA and FQGNSA. V gave up 5 bases and J gave up 5 bases; unmatched junction bases: 7. The CDR3 spans 14 residues. The CDR3 protein is CASSTRTSVDTQYF. The CDR3 coding sequence is TGTGCCAGCAGCACCCGCACTAGCGTAGATACGCAGTATTTT.

The V and J genes are TRBV30 and TRBJ2-3; maybe TRBD1 (5 bases). The V end lost 0 bases, the J end lost 6 bases, and 13 bases lay between the germline ends. Germline V gene data show CDR1 as GTSNPN and CDR2 as SVGIG (reference sequence). This CDR3 spans 14 amino acids. CDR3 loop: CAWSVPGQRDTQYF. CDR3 coding DNA: TGTGCCTGGAGTGTACCAGGGCAGAGGGATACGCAGTATTTT.

This chain uses TRBV7-9 with TRBJ2-3, with TRBD2 identical over 13 bases. The V segment lost 5 bases and the J segment 5 bases; nucleotides outside the gene matches: 7. This CDR3 contains 16 residues. From germline, CDR1 is SEHNR and CDR2 FQNEAQ (reference sequence). The CDR3 sequence is CASSQLAGGPGDTQYF. In DNA, the CDR3 is TGTGCCAGCAGCCAACTAGCGGGAGGGCCAGGAGATACGCAGTATTTT. The entire variable domain, with the rest obtained from reference TRBV7-9 and TRBJ2-3, is as follows: DTGVSQNPRHKITKRGQNVTFRCDPISEHNRLYWYRQTLGQGPEFLTYFQNEAQLEKSRLLSDRFSAERPKGSFSTLEIQRTEQGDSAMYLCASSQLAGGPGDTQYFGPGTRLTVL.

The CDR3 region has the DNA TGTGCCAGCAGTTCTACAGGAGATAGCACAGATACGCAGTATTTT. Protein product: CASSSTGDSTDTQYF. The rearrangement links TRBV28 to TRBJ2-3, with D perhaps TRBD1 (5 bases). V gave up 4 bases and J gave up 0 bases, with 11 bases separating them. Germline loops: CDR1 MDHEN, CDR2 SYDVKM. The length of the CDR3 is 15 residues.

The chain recombines TRBV5-1 with TRBJ2-1, with TRBD1 matching 9 bases. The V gene end was trimmed by 4 bases and the J gene end by 6 bases; junction bases not matched to a gene: 8. Looked up from germline, CDR1 is SGHRS and CDR2 is YFSETQ. CDR3 length equals 15 residues. The CDR3 nucleotides are TGCGCCAGCAGCCGTGCCGGGACAGGGATCAATGAGCAGTTCTTC. Its protein is CASSRAGTGINEQFF.

This chain links TRBV7-2 with TRBJ1-2; D remains ambiguous. CDR3 length: 14 residues. Deletions cut 5 bases from V and 1 base from J, with 11 bases between. Germline CDR1 SGHTA, CDR2 FQGNSA. CDR3 in amino acids: CASSPGPVNYGYTF. In DNA form, the CDR3 reads TGTGCCAGCAGCCCCGGCCCAGTTAACTATGGCTACACCTTC.

The gene calls are TRBV10-1 and TRBJ2-2; D not certain. V was shortened by 6 bases and J by 6 bases, with 14 bases between the two germline ends. CDR3 length: 14 amino acids. Germline CDR1 is WNHNN and CDR2 is SYGVQD (reference sequence). The CDR3 spells CASSQHGDPGELFF. As DNA, the CDR3 is TGCGCCAGCAGCCAACATGGAGACCCCGGGGAGCTGTTTTTT.